Shown below are 19 T cell receptor beta chains from a single sample sequenced in a study of T cell repertoires in cytomegalovirus infection. From the reads, TCRdb called clonotypes with MiXCR, one entry per CDR3 protein. This table has roughly 160,000 distinct CDR3 sequences, approximately 21% appearing once. The antigens of these receptors remain unknown. Sequences were derived from CD8+ T cells from cultured PBMCs, sampled from culture after CMV antigen stimulation. The receptors were sampled from a human donor in good health (CMV status not recorded). Some clones in this sample may be carry-over from other donors' samples.

The rearrangement joins TRBV20-1 to TRBJ2-6, with D unresolved. Trimming cost V 2 bases and J 2 bases, with 4 bases left between them. The CDR3 extends over 13 amino acids. Germline assignment: CDR1 DFQATT and CDR2 SNEGSKA (reference sequence). CDR3 in amino acids: CSARPPGANVLTF. In DNA form, the CDR3 reads TGCAGTGCTAGACCACCTGGGGCCAACGTCCTGACTTTC.

The sample holds a few counts of this clonotype. In DNA form, the CDR3 reads TGTGCCAGCAGCGTCGACAGTTACAATCAGCCCCAGCATTTT. Translated, it gives CASSVDSYNQPQHF. The rearrangement links TRBV7-6 to TRBJ1-5; weak D call: TRBD1 (5 bases). V dropped 5 bases and J dropped 3 bases, with 11 bases sitting between them. This CDR3 is 14 amino acids long. Germline V gene data show CDR1 as SGHVS and CDR2 as FNYEAQ.

The chain employs TRBV7-2 and TRBJ2-7, with 9 bases lining up with TRBD1. V trimming: 3 bases; J trimming: 1 base; junction bases outside the gene matches: 4. The CDR3 is 15 residues long. Per germline, CDR1 SGHTA and CDR2 FQGNSA. Here the CDR3 DNA reads TGTGCCAGCAGCTTCCACAGGGGGCGTTCCTACGAGCAGTACTTC. Encoded protein: CASSFHRGRSYEQYF.

The gene calls are TRBV7-8 and TRBJ1-1, with unresolved D. CDR1 is SGHVS and CDR2 is FQNEAQ in the germline V gene. The ends were cut back, 1 base at V and 1 base at J, with 13 bases in the middle. CDR3 length: 16 residues. The CDR3 nucleotides read TGTGCCAGCAGCTTAGGACGGGTAGGGAGGAACACTGAAGCTTTCTTT. Residues: CASSLGRVGRNTEAFF.

The rearrangement joins TRBV7-8 to TRBJ2-7, with D unresolved. Germline CDR1 SGHVS, CDR2 FQNEAQ. The V and J ends lost 4 bases and 5 bases respectively, with 15 bases between them. The CDR3 contains 14 residues. The CDR3 DNA is TGTGCCAGCAGCTCCCGACATCCCCCCAACGAGCAGTACTTC. The encoded protein is CASSSRHPPNEQYF.

This clonotype appeared a few times. The rearrangement links TRBV12-5 to TRBJ2-7; 7 bases are a match to TRBD1. Germline V gene data show CDR1 as LGHNT and CDR2 as FRNRAP. This CDR3 comprises 13 residues. V was clipped by 4 bases and J by 3 bases; unmatched bases: 3. In DNA form, the CDR3 reads TGTGCTAGTGGTTCCAGGGGGAGCTACGAGCAGTACTTC. Protein product: CASGSRGSYEQYF.

This chain uses TRBV6-6 with TRBJ2-5, with 12 bases lining up with TRBD1. The junction had 8 bases not matched to a gene; V was cut back by 6 bases and J by 3 bases. The CDR3 extends over 16 amino acids. Germline CDR1 MNHNY, CDR2 SVGAGI (reference sequence). The CDR3 DNA reads as TGTGCCAGCAGCAGGAGGGACAGGGGGCGGGAAGAGACCCAGTACTTC. Residues: CASSRRDRGREETQYF.

A single count supports this clonotype. This chain connects TRBV10-3 to TRBJ2-3; 10 bases map to TRBD2. J lost 2 bases, V lost 2 bases, and 7 bases had no gene match. Germline V gene data show CDR1 as ENHRY and CDR2 as SYGVKD. The CDR3 has 17 amino acids. The DNA for the CDR3 is TGTGCCATCAGTGAGACCTTAGCGGGGGGAAACACAGATACGCAGTATTTT. It codes for CAISETLAGGNTDTQYF.

This clonotype has a handful of counts. This chain connects TRBV7-9 to TRBJ2-2; possibly TRBD1 for D (6 bases). The CDR3 is made up of 15 amino acids. V shed 5 bases and J shed 1 base, with 11 bases lying between them. Looked up from germline, CDR1 is SEHNR and CDR2 is FQNEAQ (reference sequence). CDR3 nucleotide sequence: TGTGCCAGCAGCCGCGCGACAGGGAACACCGGGGAGCTGTTTTTT. Translating gives CASSRATGNTGELFF.

The rearrangement uses TRBV27 and TRBJ1-5, with D uncertain. V shed 4 bases and J shed 4 bases, with 8 bases lying between them. Per the germline V gene, CDR1 is MNHEY and CDR2 is SMNVEV (reference sequence). There are 13 residues in the CDR3. The CDR3 region is CASSWTVNQPQHF. CDR3 nucleotide sequence: TGTGCCAGCAGTTGGACGGTAAATCAGCCCCAGCATTTT.

The sample holds many counts of this clonotype. The DNA for the CDR3 is TGCGCCAGCAGCCAACAGGGACAGGGGGCCTACGAGCAGTACTTC. It yields the protein CASSQQGQGAYEQYF. The chain couples TRBV4-3 to TRBJ2-7; TRBD1 aligns across 11 bases. The CDR3 has 15 amino acids. Germline CDR1 LGHNA, CDR2 YSLEER. Trimming removed 2 bases from V and 2 bases from J; junction bases left unmatched: 2.

This clonotype showed up just a few times. The rearrangement joins TRBV12-5 to TRBJ2-5, with a possible D match to TRBD2 (5 bases). There are 14 residues in the CDR3. Germline assignment: CDR1 LGHNT and CDR2 FRNRAP. Trimming removed 6 bases from V and 2 bases from J, with 13 bases in between. The CDR3 is CASGHYSGQETQYF. CDR3 DNA: TGTGCTAGTGGCCACTACAGCGGACAAGAGACCCAGTACTTC.

This clonotype has a handful of counts. This rearrangement joins TRBV7-8 to TRBJ2-3; D not certain. The CDR3 loop spans 11 amino acids. Germline V gene data show CDR1 as SGHVS and CDR2 as FQNEAQ. Trimming took 1 base from V and 11 from J, leaving 7 bases between them. CDR3 region: CASSLERGQYF. CDR3 sequence (DNA): TGTGCCAGCAGCTTAGAACGCGGGCAGTATTTT.

This clonotype was detected a few times. The rearrangement links TRBV12-3 or TRBV12-4 to TRBJ2-5, with TRBD1 matching 10 bases. V lost 6 bases, J lost 5 bases, and 9 bases stayed unmatched. The CDR3 runs to 15 residues. This CDR3 reads CASRSRDRGPETQYF. CDR3 DNA: TGTGCCAGCAGATCTAGAGACAGGGGGCCGGAGACCCAGTACTTC.

V usage is TRBV12-3 or TRBV12-4 and J usage is TRBJ1-1; D remains ambiguous. V dropped 2 bases and J dropped 0 bases, with 10 bases sitting between them. The CDR3 spans 15 residues. The CDR3 sequence is CASSLQRRVNTEAFF. CDR3 coding DNA: TGTGCCAGCAGTTTACAACGGCGGGTGAACACTGAAGCTTTCTTT.

CDR3 residues: CASSYTGTTDTQYF. The CDR3 nucleotides read TGTGCCAGCAGCTATACAGGGACCACAGATACGCAGTATTTT. The chain employs TRBV12-3 or TRBV12-4 and TRBJ2-3; a weak D match, TRBD1 (6 bases). The CDR3 loop spans 14 amino acids. V was clipped by 6 bases and J by 2 bases, with 12 bases between them.

This sequence joins TRBV6-1 and TRBJ2-7; D not resolved. From germline, CDR1 is MNHNS and CDR2 SASEGT. Trimming stripped 3 bases from V and 3 bases from J, with 6 bases between. The CDR3 runs 12 residues. For the CDR3, the DNA is TGTGCCAGCAGTGACTGGGGCTACGAGCAGTACTTC. This sequence encodes CASSDWGYEQYF.

This chain connects TRBV11-2 to TRBJ1-6; D is ambiguous. The CDR3 runs to 17 residues. The germline V and J ends were trimmed by 1 base and 0 bases, with 10 bases remaining between them. Germline V CDR1 and CDR2: SGHAT, FQNNGV. The CDR3 spells CASSLGARSSYNSPLHF. DNA for the CDR3: TGTGCCAGCAGCTTAGGCGCCCGGAGCTCCTATAATTCACCCCTCCACTTT.

With regard to this clonotype: A much larger clone differs by one base, so this may be a read error. The V and J genes are TRBV5-1 and TRBJ2-5; 7 nucleotides match TRBD2. The CDR3 runs to 16 residues. Germline loops: CDR1 SGHRS, CDR2 YFSETQ. CDR3 DNA sequence: TGCGCCAGCAGCTCTACTAGCGCGGGGAGCCAAGAGAACCAGTACTTC. It yields the protein CASSSTSAGSQENQYF.